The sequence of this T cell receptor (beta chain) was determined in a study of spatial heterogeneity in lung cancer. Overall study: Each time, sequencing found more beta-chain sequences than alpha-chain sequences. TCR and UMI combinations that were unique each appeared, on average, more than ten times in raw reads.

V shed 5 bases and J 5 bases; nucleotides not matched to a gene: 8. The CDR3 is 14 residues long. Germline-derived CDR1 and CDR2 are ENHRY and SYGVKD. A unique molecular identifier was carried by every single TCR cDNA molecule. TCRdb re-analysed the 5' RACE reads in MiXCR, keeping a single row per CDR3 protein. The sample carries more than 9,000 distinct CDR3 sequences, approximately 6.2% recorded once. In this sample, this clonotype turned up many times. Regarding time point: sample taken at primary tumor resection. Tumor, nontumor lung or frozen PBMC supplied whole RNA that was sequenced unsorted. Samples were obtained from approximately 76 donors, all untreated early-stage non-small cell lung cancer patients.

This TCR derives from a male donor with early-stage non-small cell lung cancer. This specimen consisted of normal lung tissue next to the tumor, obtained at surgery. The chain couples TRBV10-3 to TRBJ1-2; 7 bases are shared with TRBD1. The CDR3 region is CAISPQGPSYGYTF. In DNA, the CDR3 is TGTGCCATCAGTCCACAGGGGCCCTCTTATGGCTACACCTTC.